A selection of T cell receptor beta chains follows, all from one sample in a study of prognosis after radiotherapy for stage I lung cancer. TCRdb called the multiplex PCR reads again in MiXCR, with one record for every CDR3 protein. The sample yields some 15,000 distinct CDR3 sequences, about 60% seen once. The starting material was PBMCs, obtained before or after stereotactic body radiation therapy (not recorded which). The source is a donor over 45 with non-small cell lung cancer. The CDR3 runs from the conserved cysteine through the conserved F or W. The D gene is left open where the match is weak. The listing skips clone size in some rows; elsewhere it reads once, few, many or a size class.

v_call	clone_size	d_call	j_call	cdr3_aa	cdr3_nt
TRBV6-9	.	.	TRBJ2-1	CASSYSPPEGLYNDQFF	TGTGCCAGCAGTTACTCACCCCCGGAGGGTCTCTACAATGATCAGTTCTTC
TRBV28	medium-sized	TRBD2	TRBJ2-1	CASSFGGPSGRGNEQFF	TGTGCCAGCAGTTTTGGGGGCCCTAGCGGGAGGGGCAATGAGCAGTTCTTC
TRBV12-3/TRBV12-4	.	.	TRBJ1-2	CASSGGRLNYGYTF	TGTGCCAGCAGTGGGGGACGGCTAAACTATGGCTACACCTTC
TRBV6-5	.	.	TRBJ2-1	CASSYSPPEGIYNEKFF	TGTGCCAGCAGTTACTCACCCCCGGAGGGGATCTACAATGAGAAGTTCTTC
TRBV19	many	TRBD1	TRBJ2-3	CASSISTGGVRDTQYF	TGTGCCAGTAGTATATCCACAGGGGGCGTAAGAGATACGCAGTATTTT
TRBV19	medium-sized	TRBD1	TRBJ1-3	CASSRPGGIYGNTIYF	TGTGCCAGTAGTCGTCCAGGGGGCATTTATGGAAACACCATATATTTT
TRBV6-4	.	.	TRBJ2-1	CASSDGRAVYYNEQFF	TGTGCCAGCAGTGACGGTCGAGCGGTATACTACAATGAGCAGTTCTTC
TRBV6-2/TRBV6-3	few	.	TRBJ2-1	CASSVHGGYNEQFF	TGTGCCAGCAGTGTACACGGTGGCTACAATGAGCAGTTCTTC
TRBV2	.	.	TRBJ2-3	CASSFPGTYTDTQYF	TGTGCCAGCAGTTTCCCCGGGACTTACACAGATACGCAGTATTTT
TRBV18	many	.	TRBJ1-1	CASSYEGKNTEAFF	TGTGCCAGCTCATATGAGGGTAAGAACACTGAAGCTTTCTTT
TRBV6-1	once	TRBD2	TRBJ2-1	CASSLAGGSDEQFF	TGTGCCAGCAGTCTAGCGGGAGGGAGCGATGAGCAGTTCTTC
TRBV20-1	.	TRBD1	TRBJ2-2	CSALDRSNTGELFF	TGCAGTGCCTTGGACAGGTCGAACACCGGGGAGCTGTTCTTT
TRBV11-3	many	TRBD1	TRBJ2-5	CASSVGGSQETQYF	TGTGCCAGCTCAGTAGGGGGCAGCCAAGAGACCCAGTACTTC
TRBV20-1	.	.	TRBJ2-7	CSALLAGLNPYEQYF	TGCAGTGCTTTACTGGCGGGCCTTAACCCCTACGAGCAGTACTTC
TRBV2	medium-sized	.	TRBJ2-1	CASSDRDIYNEQFF	TGTGCCAGCAGTGACAGGGATATATACAATGAGCAGTTCTTC
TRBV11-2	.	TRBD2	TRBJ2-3	CASSFSTWGGTRTDTQYF	TGTGCCAGCAGCTTCAGTACCTGGGGAGGGACCCGCACAGATACGCAGTATTTT
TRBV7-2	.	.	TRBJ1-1	CASILIGRGSPEAFF	TGTGCCAGCATCCTAATTGGCAGGGGTAGCCCCGAAGCTTTCTTT
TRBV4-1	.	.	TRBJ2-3	CSSIQAPGGAGGTDTQYF	TGCTCCAGCATCCAAGCCCCCGGGGGCGCGGGAGGCACAGATACGCAGTATTTT
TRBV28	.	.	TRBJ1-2	CANSLPGFYVYTF	TGTGCCAACAGTTTACCCGGGTTCTATGTCTACACCTTC
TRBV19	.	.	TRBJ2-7	CASSAGLGRIGDEQYF	TGTGCCAGTAGTGCCGGGTTGGGGCGAATCGGGGACGAGCAGTACTTC
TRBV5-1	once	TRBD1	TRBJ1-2	CASSTTGAEVYYGYTF	TGCGCCAGCAGCACGACAGGGGCAGAGGTTTACTATGGCTACACCTTC
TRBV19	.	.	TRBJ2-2	CASSMAPGTGELFF	TGTGCCAGTAGTATGGCCCCAGGGACCGGGGAGCTGTTTTTT
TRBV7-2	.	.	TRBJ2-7	CASSLGRPPKQYF	TGTGCCAGCAGCTTAGGGCGTCCCCCCAAGCAGTACTTC
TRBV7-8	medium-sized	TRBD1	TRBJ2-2	CASSFDRATGELFF	TGTGCCAGCAGTTTTGACAGGGCCACCGGGGAGCTGTTTTTT
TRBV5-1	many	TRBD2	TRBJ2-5	CASSSSSGQETQYF	TGCGCCAGCAGCTCCTCTAGCGGCCAAGAGACCCAGTACTTC
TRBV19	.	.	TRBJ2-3	CASRRTQSTDTQYF	TGTGCCAGTAGGCGCACCCAGAGCACAGATACGCAGTATTTT
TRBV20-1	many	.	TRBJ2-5	CSARYAGTQYF	TGCAGTGCTAGATACGCCGGGACCCAGTACTTC
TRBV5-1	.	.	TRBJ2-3	CASSLGADTDTQYF	TGCGCCAGCAGCTTGGGGGCGGACACAGATACTCAGTATTTT
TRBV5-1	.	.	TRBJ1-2	CASSFSGDGYTF	TGCGCCAGCAGCTTCTCGGGGGATGGCTACACCTTC
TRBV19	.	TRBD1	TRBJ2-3	CASGRQGADTQYF	TGTGCCAGTGGAAGACAGGGAGCAGATACGCAGTATTTT